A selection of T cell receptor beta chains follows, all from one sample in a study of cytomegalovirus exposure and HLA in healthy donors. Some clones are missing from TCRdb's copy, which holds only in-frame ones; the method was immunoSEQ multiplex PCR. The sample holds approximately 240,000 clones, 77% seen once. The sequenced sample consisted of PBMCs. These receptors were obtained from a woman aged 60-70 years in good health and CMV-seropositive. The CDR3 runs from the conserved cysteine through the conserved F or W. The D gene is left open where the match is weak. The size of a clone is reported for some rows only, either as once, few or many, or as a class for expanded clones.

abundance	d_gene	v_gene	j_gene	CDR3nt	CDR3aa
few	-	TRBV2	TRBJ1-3	TGTGCCAGCAGTGAGACGGGTACAGGAGCCTACTCTGGAAACACCATATATTTT	CASSETGTGAYSGNTIYF
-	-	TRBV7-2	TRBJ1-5	TGTGCCAGCACCCAGGGCACCAATCAGCCCCAGCATTTT	CASTQGTNQPQHF
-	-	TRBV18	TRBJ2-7	TGTGCCAGCTCACCACGGGAGGTTCCCGAGCAGTACTTC	CASSPREVPEQYF
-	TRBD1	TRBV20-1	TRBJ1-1	TGCAGTGCCAGGGACAGGGGATCGGCTTTCTTT	CSARDRGSAFF
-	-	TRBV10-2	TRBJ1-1	TGCGCCAGCAGTGATCTATCAGGCATGAACACTGAAGCTTTCTTT	CASSDLSGMNTEAFF
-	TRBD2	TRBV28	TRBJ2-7	TGTGCCACAGCGGGGGGGCAACACGAGCAGTACTTC	CATAGGQHEQYF
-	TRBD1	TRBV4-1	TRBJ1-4	TGCGCCAGCAGCCAAGAAGGGGGCCTCAGGACTAATGAAAAACTGTTTTTT	CASSQEGGLRTNEKLFF
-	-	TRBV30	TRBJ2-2	TGTGCCTGGAGATTGGGGACATTGAACACCGGGGAGCTGTTTTTT	CAWRLGTLNTGELFF
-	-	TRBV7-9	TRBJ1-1	TGTGCCAGCACCCGGGGAGGGGAGTTTACTGAAGCTTTCTTT	CASTRGGEFTEAFF
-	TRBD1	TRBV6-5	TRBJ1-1	TGTGCCAGCACCGCCGGAGACAGGGCCACTGAAGCTTTCTTT	CASTAGDRATEAFF
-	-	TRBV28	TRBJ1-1	TGTGCCAGCACCAGAAGCGGGTTTCACACTGAAGCTTTCTTT	CASTRSGFHTEAFF
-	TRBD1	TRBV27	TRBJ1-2	TGTGCCAGCAGTTCCGACCCCCGACAGGGGGGTAACTATGGCTACACCTTC	CASSSDPRQGGNYGYTF
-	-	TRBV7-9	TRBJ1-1	TGTGCCAGCAGCTTAGCCCCCGCGGGGGCGCGAACTGAAGCTTTCTTT	CASSLAPAGARTEAFF
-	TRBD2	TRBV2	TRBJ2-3	TGTGCCAGCAGGGAACTAGCGGGGGTAGATACGCAGTATTTT	CASRELAGVDTQYF
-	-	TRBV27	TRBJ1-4	TGTGCCAGCAGTCCGCGGGACTTGGCGGAAAAACTGTTTTTT	CASSPRDLAEKLFF
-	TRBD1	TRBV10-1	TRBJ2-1	TGCGCCAGCAGTGGACAGGGCCTCTCCTACAATGAGCAGTTCTTC	CASSGQGLSYNEQFF
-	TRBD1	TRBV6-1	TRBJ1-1	TGTGCCAGCAGTGAGAGACAGGGAGGCACTGAAGCTTTCTTT	CASSERQGGTEAFF
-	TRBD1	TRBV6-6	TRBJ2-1	TGTGCCAGCACCAAAGGTTGGACAGGACCGAATGAGCAGTTCTTC	CASTKGWTGPNEQFF
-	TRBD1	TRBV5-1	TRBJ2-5	TGCGCCAGCAGCTCCGGGACAGGGGGAGAGACCCAGTACTTC	CASSSGTGGETQYF
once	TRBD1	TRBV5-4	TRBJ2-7	TGTGCCAGCAGCGTCTACAGGGGGTCCAGCTACGAGCAGTACTTC	CASSVYRGSSYEQYF
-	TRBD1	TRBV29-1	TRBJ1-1	TGCAGCGTTGGGCAGGGGGTGGACACTGAAGCTTTCTTT	CSVGQGVDTEAFF
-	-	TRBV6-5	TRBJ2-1	TGTGCCAGCAGTTCAACGGACGGGAGTATGTTCTTC	CASSSTDGSMFF
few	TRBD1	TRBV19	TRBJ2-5	TGTGCCAGTAGCGGGACAGCGCACGAGACCCAGTACTTC	CASSGTAHETQYF
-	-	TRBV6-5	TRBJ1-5	TGTGCCAGCAGTTGGACAGTAAATCAGCCCCAGCATTTT	CASSWTVNQPQHF
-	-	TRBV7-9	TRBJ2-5	TGTGCCAGCAGGCCAGGACAGTACCAAGAGACCCAGTACTTC	CASRPGQYQETQYF
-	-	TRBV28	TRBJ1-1	TGTGCCAGCAATAGACAGCCTGAAGCTTTCTTT	CASNRQPEAFF
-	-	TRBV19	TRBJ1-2	TGTGCCAGTATCCCAGGAAGATGGGGCTACACCTTC	CASIPGRWGYTF
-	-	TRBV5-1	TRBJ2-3	TGCGCCAGCAGCTTGGTAGGGGCGGTCGATACGCAGTATTTT	CASSLVGAVDTQYF
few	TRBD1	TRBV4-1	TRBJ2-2	TGCGCCAGCAGGCCCGGGACAGGGGGCTCGGGGGAGCTGTTTTTT	CASRPGTGGSGELFF
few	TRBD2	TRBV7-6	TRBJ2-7	TGTGCCAGCAGCTTAGGGATAGCGGGGATGGACTACGAGCAGTACTTC	CASSLGIAGMDYEQYF
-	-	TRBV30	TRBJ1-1	TGTGCCTGGAGCGAGGGACATCTGAACACTGAAGCTTTCTTT	CAWSEGHLNTEAFF
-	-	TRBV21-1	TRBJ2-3	TGTGCCAGCAGCAAAGGCCCGGGCGGGACAGATACGCAGTATTTT	CASSKGPGGTDTQYF
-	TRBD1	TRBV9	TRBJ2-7	TGTGCCAGCAGCCCCTTGGGGCAGGGGGTCTACGAGCAGTACTTC	CASSPLGQGVYEQYF
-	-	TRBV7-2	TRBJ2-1	TGTGCCAGCAGAGACCCGGGGTACAATGAGCAGTTCTTC	CASRDPGYNEQFF
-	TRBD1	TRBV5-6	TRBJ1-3	TGTGCCAGCAGCTTGGGACAGGGTGTATACGGAAACACCATATATTTT	CASSLGQGVYGNTIYF
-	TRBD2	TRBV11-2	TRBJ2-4	TGTGCCAGCAGTTTACTAGCGGGAAGCTACAAAAACATTCAGTACTTC	CASSLLAGSYKNIQYF
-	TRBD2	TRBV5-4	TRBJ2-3	TGTGCCAGCAGCCCTAGCGGGAGTAACACAGATACGCAGTATTTT	CASSPSGSNTDTQYF
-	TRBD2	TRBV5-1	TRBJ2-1	TGCGCCAGCAGCCCCTATGGGGGGGATAGCGGGAGGGCCCAGAGCTCCTACAATGAGCAGTTCTTC	CASSPYGGDSGRAQSSYNEQFF
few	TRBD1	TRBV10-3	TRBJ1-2	TGTGCCATCAGCCAGACAGGGGAATATGGCTACACCTTC	CAISQTGEYGYTF
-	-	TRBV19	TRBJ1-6	TGTGCCAGTAGGGGGGGGAATAATTCACCCCTCCACTTT	CASRGGNNSPLHF
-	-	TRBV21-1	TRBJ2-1	TGTGCCAGCAGCAAATCTAGACTAGCGGACCTCTACAATGAGCAGTTCTTC	CASSKSRLADLYNEQFF
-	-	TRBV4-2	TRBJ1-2	TGTGCCAGCAGCCAAGAACGGGACACCTATGGCTACACCTTC	CASSQERDTYGYTF
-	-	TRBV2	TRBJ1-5	TGTGCCAGCACGAGAGGGTCCGGGAGCAATCAGCCCCAGCATTTT	CASTRGSGSNQPQHF
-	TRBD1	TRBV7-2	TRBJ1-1	TGTGCCAGCAGCTCCGACAGGGGCACTGAAGCTTTCTTT	CASSSDRGTEAFF
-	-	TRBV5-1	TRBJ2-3	TGCGCCAGCAGCTTGAGCAGGACTAGCACAGATACGCAGTATTTT	CASSLSRTSTDTQYF
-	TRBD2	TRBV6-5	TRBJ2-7	TGTGCCAGCAGTTACGGGACTAGTTTCTACGAGCAGTACTTC	CASSYGTSFYEQYF
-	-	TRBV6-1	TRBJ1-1	TGTGCCAGCAGTGAAGCTTTATCGGGGAGTCGTCACACTGAAGCTTTCTTT	CASSEALSGSRHTEAFF
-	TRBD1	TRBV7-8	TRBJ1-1	TGTGCCAGCAGCTTAGTACAGGGGGACACTGAAGCTTTCTTT	CASSLVQGDTEAFF